Presented here are 9 T cell receptor beta chains from one specimen sequenced in a study of blood T cell repertoires in COVID-19. TCRdb's table, derived via immunoSEQ multiplex PCR, lists solely in-frame clones and lacks some. This table has 95,000 to 110,000 clones, roughly nine tenths appearing once. Material: peripheral blood. Every receptor here comes from a woman of 80 years or more in a cohort sampled during active COVID-19.

On this clone itself: Other DNA sequences within the sample encode an identical CDR3. CDR3 protein: CSAYQETQYF. The CDR3 DNA reads as TGCAGTGCCTACCAAGAGACCCAGTACTTC. This chain links TRBV20-1 with TRBJ2-5; D gene uncertain. V lost 6 bases and J lost 0, with 2 bases in between. CDR3 size: 10 residues. The germline gives CDR1 DFQATT, CDR2 SNEGSKA (reference sequence).

This clone was detected only once. This chain connects TRBV6-5 to TRBJ1-1, with D unresolved. Per the germline V gene, CDR1 is MNHEY and CDR2 is SVGAGI. The CDR3 extends over 13 amino acids. V was pared by 6 bases and J by 1 base, with 9 bases between. The CDR3 is CASRPTRNTEAFF. DNA of the CDR3: TGTGCCAGCAGGCCAACAAGGAACACTGAAGCTTTCTTT.

The V call is TRBV19, the J call TRBJ1-1, with D possibly TRBD1 on 5 matching bases. V was shortened by 5 bases and J by 8 bases, with 24 bases between the two germline ends. CDR3 length: 16 residues. The germline V gene has CDR1 LNHDA and CDR2 SQIVND (reference sequence). The CDR3 region has the DNA TGTGCCAGTAGTCCCCAGGGAGGGCAAGTAGCGTCGGAAGCTTTCTTT. Translating it yields CASSPQGGQVASEAFF.

Only a few counts were recorded for this clone. This sequence joins TRBV19 and TRBJ1-5; a possible D gene is TRBD1 (6 bases). Germline values: CDR1 LNHDA, CDR2 SQIVND (reference sequence). The V end was cut by 7 bases, the J end by 0 bases, with 13 bases between. This CDR3 spans 15 amino acids. For the CDR3, the DNA is TGTGCCAGTATCCCCGGACAGTATAGCAATCAGCCCCAGCATTTT. It codes for CASIPGQYSNQPQHF.

The rearrangement uses TRBV12-3 or TRBV12-4 and TRBJ2-1; maybe TRBD1 (6 bases). Trimming took 3 bases from V and 8 from J, leaving 11 bases between them. This CDR3 is 13 amino acids long. This CDR3 reads CASSFPRGDEQFF. For the CDR3, the DNA is TGTGCCAGCAGTTTTCCCAGGGGCGATGAGCAGTTCTTC.

The V gene is TRBV10-3, the J gene TRBJ2-1, with TRBD2 as a possible D gene (6 bases). Trimming removed 4 bases from V and 0 bases from J, with 22 bases in between. The germline CDR1 and CDR2 sequences are ENHRY and SYGVKD. This CDR3 has 19 amino acids. CDR3 DNA: TGTGCCATCAGTGTAGCGGATCGGGGAGAATTTTCCTCCTACAATGAGCAGTTCTTC. Its translation is CAISVADRGEFSSYNEQFF.

This sequence joins TRBV27 and TRBJ2-1, with 13 bases matching TRBD2. The germline CDR1 and CDR2 sequences are MNHEY and SMNVEV (reference sequence). This CDR3 comprises 16 residues. Trimming removed 5 bases from V and 1 base from J; junction bases left unmatched: 2. The CDR3: CASSGLAGVSYNEQFF. The CDR3 DNA reads as TGTGCCAGCAGTGGACTAGCGGGAGTGTCCTACAATGAGCAGTTCTTC.

The CDR3 sequence is CASSPNYGTSSYNEQFF. The CDR3 region has the DNA TGTGCCAGCAGTCCAAACTACGGGACTAGCTCCTACAATGAGCAGTTCTTC. The rearrangement joins TRBV28 to TRBJ2-1; TRBD2 agrees at 8 bases. Germline V gene lookup returns CDR1 MDHEN and CDR2 SYDVKM. The CDR3 sequence is 17 residues long. Trimming cost V 5 bases and J 0 bases; bases outside gene matches: 9.

The chain uses TRBV6-5 and TRBJ1-2, with 9 bases lining up with TRBD1. The germline gives CDR1 MNHEY, CDR2 SVGAGI. The CDR3 is 13 amino acids. V lost 9 bases to trimming and J lost 4 bases; unmatched junction nucleotides: 6. The CDR3 region has the DNA TGTGCCAGTGGGTCGGGACAGGGCTATGGCTACACCTTC. It is translated as CASGSGQGYGYTF.